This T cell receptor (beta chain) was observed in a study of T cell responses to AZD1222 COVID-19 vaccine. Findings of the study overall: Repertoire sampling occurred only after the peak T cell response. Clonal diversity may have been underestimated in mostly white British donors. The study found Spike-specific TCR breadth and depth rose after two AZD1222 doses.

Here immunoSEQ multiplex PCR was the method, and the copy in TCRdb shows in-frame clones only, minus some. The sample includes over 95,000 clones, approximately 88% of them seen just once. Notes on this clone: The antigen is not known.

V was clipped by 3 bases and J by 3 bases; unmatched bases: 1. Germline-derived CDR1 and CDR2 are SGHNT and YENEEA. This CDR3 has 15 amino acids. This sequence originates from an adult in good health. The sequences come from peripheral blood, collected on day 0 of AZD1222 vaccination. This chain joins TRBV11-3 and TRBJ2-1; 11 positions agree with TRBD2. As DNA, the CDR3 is TGTGCCAGCAGCTTGGGACTAGCGGACTACAATGAGCAGTTCTTC. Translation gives CASSLGLADYNEQFF.